The 7 T cell receptor beta chains below all came from one sample that was sequenced in a study of identical twins. TCRdb reanalysed the 5' RACE reads using MiXCR and keeps one entry per CDR3 protein. The top ten hold around 0.95% of the sample, which has 700,000 or so distinct CDR3 sequences, 8.5% to 9.5% seen once. A further study also used this sample, focusing on yellow fever vaccine responses in identical twins.

Source material: PBMCs. These TCRs come from a woman aged 18-29 years in good health.

This clonotype came up many times. The chain uses TRBV12-3 or TRBV12-4 and TRBJ1-6; D ambiguous. V gave up 6 bases and J gave up 7 bases, with 7 bases separating them. CDR3 length: 12 amino acids. The CDR3 sequence: CASSPSNSPLHF. The CDR3 DNA follows: TGTGCCAGCAGCCCATCGAATTCACCCCTCCACTTT.

The sample holds a few counts of this clonotype. The chain combines TRBV7-2 with TRBJ2-7, with 7 bases fitting TRBD1. The CDR3 has 16 residues. The germline gives CDR1 SGHTA, CDR2 FQGNSA. The V segment lost 5 bases and the J segment 3 bases; nucleotides outside the gene matches: 13. The CDR3: CASSLRDSRAHYEQYF. In nucleotides, the CDR3 is TGTGCCAGCAGCCTAAGGGACAGTAGGGCCCACTACGAGCAGTACTTC.

This clonotype has at least ten counts. The V call is TRBV7-2, the J call TRBJ2-1, with 10 bases identical to TRBD2. J gave up 5 bases and V 4 bases, and 2 bases lay outside the gene matches. Germline-derived CDR1 and CDR2 are SGHTA and FQGNSA. The CDR3 runs 14 residues. CDR3 nucleotide sequence: TGTGCCAGCAGCTCTACTAGCGGGAACAATGAGCAGTTCTTC. Its protein is CASSSTSGNNEQFF.

This clonotype was seen at least ten times. V is TRBV29-1 and J is TRBJ1-1; D remains ambiguous. The V gene's germline CDR1 is SQVTM and CDR2 ANQGSEA. Trimming took off 4 bases at V and 1 base at J, with 10 bases between the two ends. The CDR3 is 13 residues long. The CDR3 loop is CSVGVHGNTEAFF. CDR3 coding DNA: TGCAGCGTTGGGGTTCATGGGAACACTGAAGCTTTCTTT.

The rearrangement uses TRBV11-2 and TRBJ1-6, with D maybe TRBD1 (5 bases). The CDR3 extends over 14 amino acids. The germline V gene has CDR1 SGHAT and CDR2 FQNNGV. V was pared by 3 bases and J by 9 bases, with 12 bases between. The CDR3 reads CASSFRQGSSPLHF. In nucleotides, the CDR3 is TGTGCCAGCAGCTTTAGGCAGGGCTCTTCACCCCTCCACTTT.

The chain carries TRBV29-1 and TRBJ2-5; D may be TRBD1 (5 bases). The germline gives CDR1 SQVTM, CDR2 ANQGSEA. The CDR3 contains 12 residues. V shed 3 bases and J shed 7 bases, with 12 bases lying between them. In nucleotides, the CDR3 is TGCAGCGTTGAGGGGCTCGCAGGGACCCAGTACTTC. It codes for CSVEGLAGTQYF.

The genes are TRBV7-6 and TRBJ2-2; TRBD1 or TRBD2 may be the D gene (5 bases each). V was cut by 2 bases and J by 1 base, with 20 bases left in between. Per the germline V gene, CDR1 is SGHVS and CDR2 is FNYEAQ. The CDR3 consists of 19 residues. The CDR3 spells CASSLTDGGRSLNTGELFF. The CDR3 nucleotides are TGTGCCAGCAGCTTAACGGATGGGGGACGCAGCCTGAACACCGGGGAGCTGTTTTTT.